The sequence of this TCR beta chain was determined in a study of chemoradiotherapy in HPV16-positive cancers. V lost 1 base and J lost 2; bases outside the gene matches: 9. CDR1 and CDR2 from the germline V gene are SGHKS and YYEKEE (reference sequence). The CDR3 length is 17 residues. Clones were read by immunoSEQ multiplex PCR, and TCRdb kept only the in-frame ones, dropping some. Here the sample spans 20,000 to 25,000 clones, roughly 90% being singletons. The sample in question was blood, obtained from a patient who underwent chemoradiotherapy. The sequence derives from a human donor with HPV-associated anogenital cancer. The chain couples TRBV5-5 to TRBJ1-3; 7 positions agree with TRBD1. The CDR3 protein is CASSLIITGVTGNTIYF. CDR3 coding DNA: TGTGCCAGCAGCTTGATTATTACAGGGGTTACTGGAAACACCATATATTTT.